The present T cell receptor beta chain was sequenced within a study of PD-L1 blockade in urothelial cancer. Study overall: Patients went on atezolizumab around 2014, receiving 1,200 mg intravenously every 3 weeks. After treatment start, blood was analyzed at 3 weeks (second dose) and at 6 weeks.

Produced via immunoSEQ multiplex PCR; TCRdb's table is partial and in-frame only. The sample has about 45,000 clones, about 83% seen once. The germline gives CDR1 GTSNPN, CDR2 SVGIG (reference sequence). Unmatched junction bases numbered 6, after V lost 8 bases and J lost 4 bases. This CDR3 contains 13 residues. The time point here: peripheral blood 6 weeks after treatment start. This chain links TRBV30 with TRBJ1-1, with 11 bases matching TRBD1. The starting material was PBMCs, obtained around atezolizumab (anti-PD-L1) treatment. The receptor was isolated from a man in his sixties with urothelial cancer. The CDR3 DNA is TGTGCCCGCCAGGGACAGGGGGGCACTGAAGCTTTCTTT. Protein sequence: CARQGQGGTEAFF.